This T cell receptor (beta chain) was recovered during a study of T cells after posttransplantation cyclophosphamide. Worth noting for this clone: Its specificity is not known.

Trimming shortened V by 4 bases and J by 0 bases, and 5 bases separated the two germline ends. This CDR3 has 14 residues. In germline, CDR1 is SGHRS, CDR2 YFSETQ. The study's findings and limits: TRB overlap between skin or GI tissue T cells and blood was limited. Recipient CMV seropositivity and CMV reactivation strongly tracked TRB clonality. Donor CD8+ memory clones often dominated recipient blood repertoires at later times.

On the day of bone marrow donation, the related graft donor provided peripheral blood. Sequencing used immunoSEQ multiplex PCR; TCRdb keeps in-frame clones, though not all of them. The repertoire holds about 66,000 clones, around 93% seen once, with about 3.1% in the top ten. The origin of this receptor is a woman aged 25 to 39 in good health and a related stem cell transplant donor. V and J are TRBV5-1 and TRBJ1-6, with D unclear. The specimen sequenced was PBMCs. The CDR3 nucleotides read TGCGCCAGCAGCGTAAGCTCCTATAATTCACCCCTCCACTTT. Translating it yields CASSVSSYNSPLHF.